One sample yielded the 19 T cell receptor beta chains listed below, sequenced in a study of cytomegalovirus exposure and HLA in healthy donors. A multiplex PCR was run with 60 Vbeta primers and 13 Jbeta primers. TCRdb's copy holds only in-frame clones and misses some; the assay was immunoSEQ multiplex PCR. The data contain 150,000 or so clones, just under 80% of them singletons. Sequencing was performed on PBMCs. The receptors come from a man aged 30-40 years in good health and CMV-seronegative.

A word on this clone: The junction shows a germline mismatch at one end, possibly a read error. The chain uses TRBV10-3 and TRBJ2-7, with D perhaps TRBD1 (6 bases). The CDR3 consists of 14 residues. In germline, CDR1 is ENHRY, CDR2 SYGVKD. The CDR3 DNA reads TGTGCCATCAGTGACAGACAGGCCTCCTCCGAGCAGTACTTC. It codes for CAISDRQASSEQYF.

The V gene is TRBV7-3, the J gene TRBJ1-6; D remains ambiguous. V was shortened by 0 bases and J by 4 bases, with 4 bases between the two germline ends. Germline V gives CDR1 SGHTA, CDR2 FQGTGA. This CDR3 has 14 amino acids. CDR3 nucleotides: TGTGCCAGCAGCTTAACCGGGTATAATTCACCCCTCCACTTT. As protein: CASSLTGYNSPLHF.

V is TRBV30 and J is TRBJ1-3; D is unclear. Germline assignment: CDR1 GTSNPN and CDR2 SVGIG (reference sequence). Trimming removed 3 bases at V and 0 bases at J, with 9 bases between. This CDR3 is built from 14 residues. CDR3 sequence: CAWSADFSGNTIYF. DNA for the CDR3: TGTGCCTGGAGCGCGGACTTCTCTGGAAACACCATATATTTT.

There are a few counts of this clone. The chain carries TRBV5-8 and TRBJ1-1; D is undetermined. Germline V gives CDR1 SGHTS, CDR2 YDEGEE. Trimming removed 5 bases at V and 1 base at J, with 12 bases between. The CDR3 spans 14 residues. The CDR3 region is CASRPSNPNTEAFF. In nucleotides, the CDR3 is TGTGCCAGCAGGCCCAGTAACCCGAACACTGAAGCTTTCTTT.

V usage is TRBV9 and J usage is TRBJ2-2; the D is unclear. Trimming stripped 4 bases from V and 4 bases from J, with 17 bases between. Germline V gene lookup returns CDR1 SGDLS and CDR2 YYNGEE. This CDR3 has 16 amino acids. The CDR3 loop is CASSSESGGFTGELFF. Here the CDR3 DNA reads TGTGCCAGCAGCTCAGAGTCTGGCGGTTTCACCGGGGAGCTGTTTTTT.

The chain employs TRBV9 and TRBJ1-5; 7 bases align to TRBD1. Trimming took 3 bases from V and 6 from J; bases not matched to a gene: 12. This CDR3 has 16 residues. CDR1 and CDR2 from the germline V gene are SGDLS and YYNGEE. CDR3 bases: TGTGCCAGCAGCGCAGATGGGACAGAATCAATTCAGCCCCAGCATTTT. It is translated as CASSADGTESIQPQHF.

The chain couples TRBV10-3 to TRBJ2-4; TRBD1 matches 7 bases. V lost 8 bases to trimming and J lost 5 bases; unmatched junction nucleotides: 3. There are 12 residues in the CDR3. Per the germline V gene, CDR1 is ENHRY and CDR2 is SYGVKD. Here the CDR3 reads CAIRGQENIQYF. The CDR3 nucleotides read TGTGCCATCCGAGGACAGGAAAACATTCAGTACTTC.

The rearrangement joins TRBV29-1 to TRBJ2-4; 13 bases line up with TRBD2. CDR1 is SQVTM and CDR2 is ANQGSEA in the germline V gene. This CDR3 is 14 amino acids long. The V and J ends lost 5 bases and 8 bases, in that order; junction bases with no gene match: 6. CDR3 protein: CSVRGTSGVDIQYF. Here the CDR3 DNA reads TGCAGCGTTCGAGGGACTAGCGGGGTCGACATTCAGTACTTC.

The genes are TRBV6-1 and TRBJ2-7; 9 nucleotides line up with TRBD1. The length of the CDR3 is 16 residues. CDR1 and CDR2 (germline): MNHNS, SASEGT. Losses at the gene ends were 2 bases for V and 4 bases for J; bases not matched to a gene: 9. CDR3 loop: CASSESPGQGNYEQYF. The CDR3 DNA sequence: TGTGCCAGCAGTGAAAGTCCGGGACAGGGAAATTACGAGCAGTACTTC.

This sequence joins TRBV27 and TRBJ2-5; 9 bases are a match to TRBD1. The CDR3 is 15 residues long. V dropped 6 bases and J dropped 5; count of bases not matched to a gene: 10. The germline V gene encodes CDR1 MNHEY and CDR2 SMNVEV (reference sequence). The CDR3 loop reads CASRSGQGGGETQYF. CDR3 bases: TGTGCCAGCAGGTCGGGACAGGGAGGTGGGGAGACCCAGTACTTC.

The CDR3 sequence is CASVDREETQYF. The DNA for the CDR3 is TGTGCCAGCGTCGACAGGGAAGAGACCCAGTACTTC. The V and J genes are TRBV6-5 and TRBJ2-5, with 7 nucleotides matching TRBD1. J was trimmed by 3 bases and V by 8 bases; bases with no gene match: 3. CDR1 is MNHEY and CDR2 is SVGAGI in the germline V gene. This CDR3 has 12 amino acids.

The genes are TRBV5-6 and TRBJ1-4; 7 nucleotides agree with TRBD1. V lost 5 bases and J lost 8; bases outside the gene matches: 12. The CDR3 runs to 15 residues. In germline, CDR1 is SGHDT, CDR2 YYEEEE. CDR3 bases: TGTGCCAGCAGGGCACAGGGGAAACTGAAGGAAAAACTGTTTTTT. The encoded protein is CASRAQGKLKEKLFF.

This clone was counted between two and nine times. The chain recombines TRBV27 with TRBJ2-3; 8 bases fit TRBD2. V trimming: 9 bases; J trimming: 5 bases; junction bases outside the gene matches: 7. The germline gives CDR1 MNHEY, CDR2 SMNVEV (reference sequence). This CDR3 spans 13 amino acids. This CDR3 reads CARGREVKDTQYF. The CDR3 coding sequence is TGTGCCAGGGGGCGGGAGGTAAAAGATACGCAGTATTTT.

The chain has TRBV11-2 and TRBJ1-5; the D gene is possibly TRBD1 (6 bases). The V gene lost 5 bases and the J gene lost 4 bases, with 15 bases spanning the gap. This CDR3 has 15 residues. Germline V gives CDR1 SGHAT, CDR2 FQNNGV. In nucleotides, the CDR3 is TGTGCCAGCAGCACCGACGGGACAAGAAATCAGCCCCAGCATTTT. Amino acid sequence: CASSTDGTRNQPQHF.

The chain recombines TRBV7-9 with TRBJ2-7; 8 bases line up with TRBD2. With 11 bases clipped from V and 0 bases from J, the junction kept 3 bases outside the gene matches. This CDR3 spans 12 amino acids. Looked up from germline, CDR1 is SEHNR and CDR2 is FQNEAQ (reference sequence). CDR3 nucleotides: TGTGCCCTAGGGACTAGCTCCTACGAGCAGTACTTC. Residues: CALGTSSYEQYF.

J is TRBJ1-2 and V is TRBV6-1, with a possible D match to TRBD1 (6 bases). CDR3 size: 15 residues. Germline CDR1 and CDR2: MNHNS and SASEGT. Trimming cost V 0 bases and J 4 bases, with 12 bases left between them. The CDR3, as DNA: TGTGCCAGCAGTGAAGCCCTCGACAGGCGCTATGGCTACACCTTC. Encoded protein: CASSEALDRRYGYTF.

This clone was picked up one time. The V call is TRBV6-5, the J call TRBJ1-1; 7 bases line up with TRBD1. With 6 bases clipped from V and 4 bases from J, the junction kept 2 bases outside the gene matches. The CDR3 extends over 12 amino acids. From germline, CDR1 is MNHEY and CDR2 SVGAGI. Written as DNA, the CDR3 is TGTGCCAGCAGCAGGGGGGCCACTGAAGCTTTCTTT. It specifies CASSRGATEAFF.

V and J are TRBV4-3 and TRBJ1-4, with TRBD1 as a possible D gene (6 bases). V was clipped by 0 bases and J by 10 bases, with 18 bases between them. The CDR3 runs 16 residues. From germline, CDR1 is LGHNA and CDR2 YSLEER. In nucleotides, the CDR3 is TGCGCCAGCAGCCAAGAGGGAACAGGGACCTATGGAAAACTGTTTTTT. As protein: CASSQEGTGTYGKLFF.

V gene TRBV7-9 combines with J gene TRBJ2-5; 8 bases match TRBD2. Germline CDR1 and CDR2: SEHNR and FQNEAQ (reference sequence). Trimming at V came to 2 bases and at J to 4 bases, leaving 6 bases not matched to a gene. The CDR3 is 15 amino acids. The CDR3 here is CASSLRAGEIETQYF. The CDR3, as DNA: TGTGCCAGCAGCTTAAGAGCGGGAGAAATAGAGACCCAGTACTTC.